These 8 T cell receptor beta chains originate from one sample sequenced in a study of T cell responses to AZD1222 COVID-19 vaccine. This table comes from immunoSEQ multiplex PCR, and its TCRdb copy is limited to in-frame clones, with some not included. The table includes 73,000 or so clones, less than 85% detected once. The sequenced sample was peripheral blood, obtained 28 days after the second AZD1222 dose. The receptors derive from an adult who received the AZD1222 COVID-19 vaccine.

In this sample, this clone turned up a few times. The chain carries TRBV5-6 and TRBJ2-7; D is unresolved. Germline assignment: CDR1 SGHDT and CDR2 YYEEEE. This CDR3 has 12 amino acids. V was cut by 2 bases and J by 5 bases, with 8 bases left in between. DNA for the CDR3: TGTGCCAGCAGCTTAATCGGCGACGAGCAGTACTTC. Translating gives CASSLIGDEQYF.

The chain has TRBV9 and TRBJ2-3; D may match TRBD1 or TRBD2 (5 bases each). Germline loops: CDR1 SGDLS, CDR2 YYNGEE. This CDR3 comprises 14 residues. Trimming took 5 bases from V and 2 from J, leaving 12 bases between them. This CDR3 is CASSRDGITDTQYF. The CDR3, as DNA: TGTGCCAGCAGTCGGGACGGAATCACAGATACGCAGTATTTT.

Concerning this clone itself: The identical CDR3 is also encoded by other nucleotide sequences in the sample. The CDR3 DNA is TGTGCCTGGGACAGGGAAACTAACTATGGCTACACCTTC. This translates into CAWDRETNYGYTF. The chain joins TRBV30 to TRBJ1-2; TRBD1 matches 7 bases. The CDR3 is 13 amino acids. J gave up 0 bases and V 5 bases, and 3 bases lay outside the gene matches. Per germline, CDR1 GTSNPN and CDR2 SVGIG (reference sequence).

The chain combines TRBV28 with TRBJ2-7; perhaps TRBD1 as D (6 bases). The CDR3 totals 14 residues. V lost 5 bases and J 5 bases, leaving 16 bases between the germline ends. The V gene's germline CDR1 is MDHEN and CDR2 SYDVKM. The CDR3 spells CASSPSPRGNEQYF. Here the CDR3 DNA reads TGTGCCAGCAGTCCCTCACCTAGGGGGAACGAGCAGTACTTC.

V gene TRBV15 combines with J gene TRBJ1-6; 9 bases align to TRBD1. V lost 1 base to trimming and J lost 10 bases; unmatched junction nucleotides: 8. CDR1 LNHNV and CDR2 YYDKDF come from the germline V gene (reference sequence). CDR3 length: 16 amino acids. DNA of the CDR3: TGTGCCACCAGCAGAGCCCGAGGGACAGGGAGCTCACCCCTCCACTTT. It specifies CATSRARGTGSSPLHF.

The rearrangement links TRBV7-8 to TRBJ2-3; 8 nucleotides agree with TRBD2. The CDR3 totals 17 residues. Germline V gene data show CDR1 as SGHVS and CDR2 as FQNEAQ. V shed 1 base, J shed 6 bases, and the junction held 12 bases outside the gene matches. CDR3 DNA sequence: TGTGCCAGCAGCTTAGTTTATGGAACGGGGGGGGGCGATACGCAGTATTTT. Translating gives CASSLVYGTGGGDTQYF.

This chain's CDR3 is CASSQGQANTGELFF. CDR3 DNA: TGTGCCAGCAGCCAGGGACAGGCGAACACCGGGGAGCTGTTTTTT. This chain joins TRBV11-2 and TRBJ2-2, with TRBD1 identical over 8 bases. This CDR3 is built from 15 residues. Germline V gene sequence: CDR1 SGHAT, CDR2 FQNNGV. V was pared by 5 bases and J by 0 bases, with 2 bases of the junction left unmatched. Supplemented by reference TRBV11-2 and TRBJ2-2, the full variable domain reads EAGVAQSPRYKIIEKRQSVAFWCNPISGHATLYWYQQILGQGPKLLIQFQNNGVVDDSQLPKDRFSAERLKGVDSTLKIQPAKLEDSAVYLCASSQGQANTGELFFGEGSRLTVL.

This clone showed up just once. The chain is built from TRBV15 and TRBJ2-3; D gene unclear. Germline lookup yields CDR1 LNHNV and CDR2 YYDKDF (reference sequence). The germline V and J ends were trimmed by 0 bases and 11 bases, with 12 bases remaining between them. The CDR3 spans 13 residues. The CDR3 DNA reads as TGTGCCACCAGCAGAGATGAGGCTAGAGTGCAGTATTTT. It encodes CATSRDEARVQYF.